Each of the 10 T cell receptor beta chains below was sequenced from the same sample in a study of identical twins. TCRdb passed the 5' RACE reads through MiXCR, listing each CDR3 protein once. Of about 550,000 distinct CDR3 sequences listed, about a fifth are singletons. The sample also formed part of further work on yellow fever vaccine responses in identical twins.

Material for sequencing was CD4+ T cells sorted from blood. The receptors stem from a woman younger than 30 in good health.

The rearrangement links TRBV11-2 to TRBJ2-2; 8 nucleotides agree with TRBD1. Germline CDR1 is SGHAT and CDR2 is FQNNGV. With V trimmed by 5 bases and J by 3 bases, 14 bases remained unmatched. The CDR3 loop spans 18 amino acids. CDR3 coding DNA: TGTGCCAGCAGCCCGCGGTTGAAGACAGGGGCGGACACCGGGGAGCTGTTTTTT. It specifies CASSPRLKTGADTGELFF.

A few counts support this clonotype. The chain uses TRBV7-3 and TRBJ2-2; 10 nucleotides match TRBD2. The J segment lost 3 bases and the V segment lost 4 bases, leaving 5 bases of the junction unmatched. The CDR3 covers 16 residues. Germline V CDR1 and CDR2: SGHTA, FQGTGA. The CDR3 is CASSSLAGVDTGELFF. CDR3 bases: TGTGCCAGCAGCTCTCTAGCGGGGGTGGACACCGGGGAGCTGTTTTTT.

This clonotype was picked up a small number of times. The V call is TRBV12-3 or TRBV12-4, the J call TRBJ1-2, with D unclear. The V and J ends lost 6 bases and 1 base respectively, with 15 bases between them. CDR3 length: 15 residues. The CDR3 coding sequence is TGTGCCAGCAGCCGCAGGTCCCCCTATAACTATGGCTACACCTTC. The encoded protein is CASSRRSPYNYGYTF.

This chain uses TRBV20-1 with TRBJ2-1; TRBD1 agrees at 9 bases. Germline CDR1 is DFQATT and CDR2 is SNEGSKA (reference sequence). The CDR3 is 15 residues long. Losses at the gene ends were 3 bases for V and 0 bases for J; bases not matched to a gene: 3. The CDR3 region is CSASPGQGSYNEQFF. In nucleotides, the CDR3 is TGCAGTGCTAGCCCGGGACAGGGCTCCTACAATGAGCAGTTCTTC.

This clonotype was counted a few times. V usage is TRBV24-1 and J usage is TRBJ2-1; TRBD1 aligns across 8 bases. The germline V gene has CDR1 KGHDR and CDR2 SFDVKD. The J segment lost 0 bases and the V segment lost 3 bases, leaving 3 bases of the junction unmatched. The CDR3 is made up of 16 amino acids. CDR3 in amino acids: CATSDGQGISYNEQFF. The CDR3 DNA sequence: TGTGCCACCAGTGATGGACAGGGAATCTCCTACAATGAGCAGTTCTTC.

This clonotype has only a few counts. The germline gene is not matched at one end of the junction; a read error may be the cause. The chain couples TRBV6-1 to TRBJ2-2, with D perhaps being TRBD1 or TRBD2 (6 bases each). CDR3 length: 14 amino acids. Germline loops: CDR1 MNHNS, CDR2 SASEGT. CDR3 loop: CASRPQGTVGGLFF. The CDR3 coding sequence is TGTGCCAGCAGGCCACAGGGAACCGTCGGGGGGCTGTTTTTT.

The chain joins TRBV28 to TRBJ2-7; 9 bases agree with TRBD2. V lost 2 bases and J lost 3; bases outside the gene matches: 5. Germline CDR1 reads MDHEN; CDR2 reads SYDVKM. The CDR3 has 15 residues. This CDR3 is CASSLGLAGYYEQYV. In DNA, the CDR3 is TGTGCCAGCAGTTTAGGTCTAGCGGGATACTACGAGCAGTACGTC.

The V and J genes are TRBV10-3 and TRBJ2-1, with 10 bases matching TRBD2. CDR1 and CDR2 (germline): ENHRY, SYGVKD. The CDR3 totals 21 residues. After removal of 6 bases from V and 0 bases from J, the junction contained 20 bases not matched to a gene. The CDR3, as DNA: TGTGCCATCAGCAGAGGGGCTAGCGGGAGTGTCGTTGGGAGCTCCTACAATGAGCAGTTCTTC. Translated, it gives CAISRGASGSVVGSSYNEQFF.

This clonotype was found a few times. The V call is TRBV25-1, the J call TRBJ2-7, with TRBD2 matching over 7 bases. V gave up 8 bases and J gave up 0 bases; unmatched junction bases: 13. CDR3 length equals 16 residues. CDR1 MGHDK and CDR2 SYGVNS come from the germline V gene. This CDR3 reads CASSPRRGSRSYEQYF. The CDR3 DNA follows: TGTGCCAGCTCCCCGCGGCGCGGGAGTCGCTCCTACGAGCAGTACTTC.

This clonotype appeared once. This sequence joins TRBV20-1 and TRBJ2-3, with D possibly matching TRBD2 (6 bases). The length of the CDR3 is 13 residues. Germline CDR1 and CDR2: DFQATT and SNEGSKA (reference sequence). Trimming cost V 5 bases and J 2 bases, with 11 bases left between them. CDR3 region: CSAPREPTDTQYF. CDR3 bases: TGCAGTGCTCCCCGGGAGCCCACAGATACGCAGTATTTT.